What follows are 26 T cell receptor beta chains derived from one specimen sequenced in a study of blood T cell repertoires in COVID-19. Measured with immunoSEQ multiplex PCR; TCRdb has only the in-frame clones, and not every one. The repertoire includes roughly 200,000 clones, 80% to 90% of them detected once, and 3.1% sits in the top ten. Sequencing was done on a sample of PBMCs or T cells enriched from blood (not recorded which). The origin of the receptors is a woman aged 50 to 60 in a cohort exposed to, infected with or recovered from COVID-19 (not recorded which).

The chain joins TRBV19 to TRBJ2-7; TRBD2 agrees at 14 bases. V lost 5 bases, J lost 4 bases, and 19 bases stayed unmatched. Germline values: CDR1 LNHDA, CDR2 SQIVND (reference sequence). The CDR3 is 20 amino acids. The CDR3 DNA reads as TGTGCCAGTAGTCACCGAAGACTAGCGGGGGGGCCGTTGATGAGGTACGAGCAGTACTTC. Amino acids: CASSHRRLAGGPLMRYEQYF.

The count of this clone is one. The chain recombines TRBV19 with TRBJ2-7; TRBD2 matches 9 bases. Germline values: CDR1 LNHDA, CDR2 SQIVND (reference sequence). The V segment lost 3 bases and the J segment 3 bases; nucleotides outside the gene matches: 3. This CDR3 region has 14 residues. The CDR3 protein is CASSMVAGVYEQYF. The CDR3 DNA sequence: TGTGCCAGTAGTATGGTAGCGGGGGTCTACGAGCAGTACTTC.

J is TRBJ2-5 and V is TRBV7-3, with TRBD2 matching 10 bases. Germline V gene sequence: CDR1 SGHTA, CDR2 FQGTGA. CDR3 size: 15 residues. The V and J ends lost 3 bases and 5 bases, in that order; junction bases with no gene match: 6. The CDR3 sequence is CASSFASGGWETQYF. The CDR3 DNA follows: TGTGCCAGCAGCTTTGCTAGCGGGGGTTGGGAGACCCAGTACTTC.

This sequence joins TRBV28 and TRBJ1-1; D possibly corresponds to TRBD1 (5 bases). CDR3 length: 16 residues. Germline loops: CDR1 MDHEN, CDR2 SYDVKM. V lost 6 bases, J lost 2 bases, and 19 bases lay in between. CDR3: CASSLLIRGINTEAFF. The CDR3 DNA reads as TGTGCCAGCAGCCTCCTTATCCGGGGGATAAACACTGAAGCTTTCTTT.

The rearrangement uses TRBV7-2 and TRBJ1-2; TRBD1 might be the D (5 bases). V lost 5 bases and J lost 4, with 14 bases in between. Germline CDR1 and CDR2: SGHTA and FQGNSA. CDR3 length: 14 residues. The CDR3 protein is CASSPLGRTYGYTF. CDR3 sequence (DNA): TGTGCCAGCAGCCCCCTGGGGCGGACCTATGGCTACACCTTC. Supplemented by reference TRBV7-2 and TRBJ1-2, the full variable domain reads GAGVSQSPSNKVTEKGKDVELRCDPISGHTALYWYRQSLGQGLEFLIYFQGNSAPDKSGLPSDRFSAERTGGSVSTLTIQRTQQEDSAVYLCASSPLGRTYGYTFGSGTRLTVV.

The rearrangement joins TRBV4-3 to TRBJ2-1, with a weak D call TRBD2 (5 bases). There are 15 residues in the CDR3. V was cut by 1 base and J by 7 bases, with 14 bases left in between. Germline assignment: CDR1 LGHNA and CDR2 YSLEER. The CDR3: CASSQVSSTLNEQFF. The CDR3 DNA reads TGCGCCAGCAGCCAAGTGTCTAGCACCCTGAATGAGCAGTTCTTC.

The genes are TRBV7-9 and TRBJ2-3; a weak D match, TRBD1 (6 bases). The V end was cut by 6 bases, the J end by 2 bases, with 9 bases between. The CDR3 is 13 amino acids. Germline values: CDR1 SEHNR, CDR2 FQNEAQ (reference sequence). In DNA, the CDR3 is TGTGCCAGCAGAAGGACAGCCACAGATACGCAGTATTTT. It codes for CASRRTATDTQYF. Full variable domain (rest looked up from reference TRBV7-9 and TRBJ2-3): DTGVSQNPRHKITKRGQNVTFRCDPISEHNRLYWYRQTLGQGPEFLTYFQNEAQLEKSRLLSDRFSAERPKGSFSTLEIQRTEQGDSAMYLCASRRTATDTQYFGPGTRLTVL.

This chain links TRBV11-3 with TRBJ2-1, with 10 bases that match TRBD2. The V segment lost 3 bases and the J segment 6 bases; nucleotides outside the gene matches: 2. From germline, CDR1 is SGHNT and CDR2 YENEEA. This CDR3 spans 14 amino acids. The CDR3 DNA is TGTGCCAGCAGCTTTAGCGGGGGGACCAATGAGCAGTTCTTC. Translation gives CASSFSGGTNEQFF.

The chain carries TRBV6-5 and TRBJ1-2; D possibly corresponds to TRBD1 (6 bases). The CDR3 has 12 residues. Germline loops: CDR1 MNHEY, CDR2 SVGAGI. Trimming left V 11 bases short and J 6 bases short, with 16 bases between. CDR3: CASKGGADGYTF. The CDR3 coding sequence is TGTGCCTCCAAAGGGGGTGCCGATGGCTACACCTTC.

The rearrangement links TRBV23-1 to TRBJ1-5; 9 positions agree with TRBD1. TRBV23-1 is an open reading frame, and its role is uncertain. The ends lost 0 bases at V and 2 bases at J; junction bases unmatched: 14. The CDR3 is 20 amino acids. The CDR3 region has the DNA TGCGCCAGCAGTCAATCGTCATCGGGACAGGGCCGGGGAGGCAATCAGCCCCAGCATTTT. Protein product: CASSQSSSGQGRGGNQPQHF.

The chain has TRBV3-1 (or the pseudogene TRBV3-2) and TRBJ2-3; possible D gene TRBD2, 6 bases. The CDR3 totals 18 residues. Germline CDR1 LGHDT, CDR2 YNNKEL (reference sequence). The V end was cut by 0 bases, the J end by 2 bases, with 18 bases between. CDR3 sequence (DNA): TGTGCCAGCAGCCAAGATAGGGGAGGCTCGGCCCTCACAGATACGCAGTATTTT. This encodes CASSQDRGGSALTDTQYF.

The chain recombines TRBV5-4 with TRBJ2-5; D is unresolved. Trimming removed 1 base at V and 0 bases at J, with 16 bases between. Germline lookup yields CDR1 SGHNT and CDR2 YYREEE (reference sequence). CDR3 length: 17 amino acids. The CDR3 bases are TGTGCCAGCAGCTTGCGCGCAAACCGAATGTACCAAGAGACCCAGTACTTC. As protein: CASSLRANRMYQETQYF.

The CDR3 sequence: CASSIVAGALVETQYF. As DNA, the CDR3 is TGTGCCAGTAGTATAGTGGCAGGGGCGTTGGTGGAGACCCAGTACTTC. The genes are TRBV19 and TRBJ2-5; weak D call: TRBD1 (6 bases). Germline CDR1 and CDR2: LNHDA and SQIVND (reference sequence). The V and J ends lost 1 base and 5 bases respectively, with 17 bases between them. CDR3 length equals 16 residues. The full variable domain, with the rest looked up from reference TRBV19 and TRBJ2-5, is DGGITQSPKYLFRKEGQNVTLSCEQNLNHDAMYWYRQDPGQGLRLIYYSQIVNDFQKGDIAEGYSVSREKKESFPLTVTSAQKNPTAFYLCASSIVAGALVETQYFGPGTRLLVL.

The rearrangement links TRBV4-3 to TRBJ2-2; 14 bases line up with TRBD2. Germline loops: CDR1 LGHNA, CDR2 YSLEER. This CDR3 has 17 amino acids. The junction had 5 bases not matched to a gene; V was cut back by 3 bases and J by 5 bases. The CDR3 DNA reads as TGCGCCAGCAGCCAGACTAGCGGGGGGGCGAGTACCGGGGAGCTGTTTTTT. Its protein product is CASSQTSGGASTGELFF.

This chain joins TRBV7-8 and TRBJ2-3; the match to TRBD2 covers 7 bases. V shed 7 bases, J shed 6 bases, and the junction held 7 bases outside the gene matches. Germline-derived CDR1 and CDR2 are SGHVS and FQNEAQ. There are 13 residues in the CDR3. The CDR3 nucleotides are TGTGCCAGCAATGGGAGGGGTTTGGATACGCAGTATTTT. Residues: CASNGRGLDTQYF.

The J gene is TRBJ2-5, the V gene TRBV18; D is undetermined. Germline CDR1 and CDR2: KGHSH and LQKENI. This CDR3 comprises 15 residues. The V end lost 1 base, the J end lost 2 bases, and 11 bases lay between the germline ends. The CDR3 DNA sequence: TGTGCCAGCTCACCACTTCAGGATCAACAAGAGACCCAGTACTTC. The encoded protein is CASSPLQDQQETQYF.

This clone was picked up a small number of times. This chain links TRBV6-1 with TRBJ1-2, with TRBD1 as a possible D gene (5 bases). The CDR3 is 13 residues long. V lost 3 bases to trimming and J lost 5 bases, with 10 bases between them. Germline loops: CDR1 MNHNS, CDR2 SASEGT. The CDR3 reads CASSEGLSYGYTF. The CDR3 DNA reads TGTGCCAGCAGTGAGGGACTTTCATATGGCTACACCTTC.

This chain connects TRBV18 to TRBJ2-7; D is unresolved. CDR1 is KGHSH and CDR2 is LQKENI in the germline V gene. V gave up 6 bases and J gave up 3 bases, with 12 bases separating them. This CDR3 has 13 amino acids. The CDR3 loop reads CASSHTEYYEQYF. Written as DNA, the CDR3 is TGTGCCAGCTCCCATACAGAGTACTACGAGCAGTACTTC.

This CDR3 reads CASSVGPGGSNQPQHF. The CDR3 DNA sequence: TGTGCCAGCAGCGTAGGGCCAGGGGGTAGCAATCAGCCCCAGCATTTT. The chain combines TRBV9 with TRBJ1-5; 7 positions agree with TRBD1. The CDR3 length is 16 residues. Trimming took 0 bases from V and 0 from J; bases not matched to a gene: 3. Looked up from germline, CDR1 is SGDLS and CDR2 is YYNGEE. Full variable domain (missing parts from reference TRBV9 and TRBJ1-5): DSGVTQTPKHLITATGQRVTLRCSPRSGDLSVYWYQQSLDQGLQFLIQYYNGEERAKGNILERFSAQQFPDLHSELNLSSLELGDSALYFCASSVGPGGSNQPQHFGDGTRLSIL.

The chain recombines TRBV5-4 with TRBJ1-3; no clear D gene. Germline lookup yields CDR1 SGHNT and CDR2 YYREEE (reference sequence). The CDR3 sequence is 15 residues long. Deletions cut 0 bases from V and 0 bases from J, with 7 bases between. CDR3 sequence reads: CASSLESNSGNTIYF. The DNA for the CDR3 is TGTGCCAGCAGCTTGGAGAGTAACTCTGGAAACACCATATATTTT.

The chain is built from TRBV27 and TRBJ2-3, with 7 bases aligning to TRBD2. The CDR3 contains 15 residues. CDR1 and CDR2 (germline): MNHEY, SMNVEV (reference sequence). V lost 8 bases, J lost 0 bases, and 8 bases stayed unmatched. In DNA, the CDR3 is TGTGCCAGCCGCCCTAGCGGCCCTAGCACAGATACGCAGTATTTT. Its protein product is CASRPSGPSTDTQYF.

In this sample, this clone turned up once. The gene calls are TRBV28 and TRBJ1-2; 10 bases are a match to TRBD1. Germline CDR1 MDHEN, CDR2 SYDVKM. The CDR3 is 14 residues long. V lost 5 bases and J lost 8; bases outside the gene matches: 8. The CDR3 region has the DNA TGTGCCAGCAGTCAGGCGGGACAGGGGACCGGCTACACCTTC. It specifies CASSQAGQGTGYTF.

DNA of the CDR3: TGTGCCAGCAGGAAGGACAGCAGCCTCACTGAAGCTTTCTTT. Translating gives CASRKDSSLTEAFF. This chain uses TRBV2 with TRBJ1-1, with D perhaps matching TRBD1 (6 bases). V was pared by 6 bases and J by 4 bases, with 15 bases between. CDR1 and CDR2 from the germline V gene are SNHLY and FYNNEI. The CDR3 runs 14 residues.

V gene TRBV7-2 combines with J gene TRBJ2-3, with 8 bases fitting TRBD2. Germline V gene lookup returns CDR1 SGHTA and CDR2 FQGNSA. V shed 3 bases, J shed 2 bases, and the junction held 13 bases outside the gene matches. This CDR3 has 18 amino acids. The CDR3 bases are TGTGCCAGCAGCTTGGGGGAAACTAGCGGACTATTCACAGATACGCAGTATTTT. This codes for CASSLGETSGLFTDTQYF.

CDR3 region: CATSRDRGVGYEQYF. In DNA, the CDR3 is TGTGCCACCAGCAGGGACAGGGGGGTCGGCTACGAGCAGTACTTC. The chain recombines TRBV15 with TRBJ2-7; the match to TRBD1 covers 10 bases. The CDR3 is 15 residues long. The germline gives CDR1 LNHNV, CDR2 YYDKDF (reference sequence). Trimming cost V 3 bases and J 3 bases; bases outside gene matches: 5.

This chain uses TRBV19 with TRBJ1-1; 12 positions match TRBD1. J gave up 4 bases and V 1 base, and 13 bases lay outside the gene matches. Germline V lookup: CDR1 LNHDA, CDR2 SQIVND (reference sequence). The CDR3 is 19 amino acids. The CDR3 DNA follows: TGTGCCAGTAGTATAGCAGTGGGACAGGGGGCCAAGGGTGGCACTGAAGCTTTCTTT. Translating it yields CASSIAVGQGAKGGTEAFF. The full variable domain, its missing parts supplied by reference TRBV19 and TRBJ1-1, is DGGITQSPKYLFRKEGQNVTLSCEQNLNHDAMYWYRQDPGQGLRLIYYSQIVNDFQKGDIAEGYSVSREKKESFPLTVTSAQKNPTAFYLCASSIAVGQGAKGGTEAFFGQGTRLTVV.